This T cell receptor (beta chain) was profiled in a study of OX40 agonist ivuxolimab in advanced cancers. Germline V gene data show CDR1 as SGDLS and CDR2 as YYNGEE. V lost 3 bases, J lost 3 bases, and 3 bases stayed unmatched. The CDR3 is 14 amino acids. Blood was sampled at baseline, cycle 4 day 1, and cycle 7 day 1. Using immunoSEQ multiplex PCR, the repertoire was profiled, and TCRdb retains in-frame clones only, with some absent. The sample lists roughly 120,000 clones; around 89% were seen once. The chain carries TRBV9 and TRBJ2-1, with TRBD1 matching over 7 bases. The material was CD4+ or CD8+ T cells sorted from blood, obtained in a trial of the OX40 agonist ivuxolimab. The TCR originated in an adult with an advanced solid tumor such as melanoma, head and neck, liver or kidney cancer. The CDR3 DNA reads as TGTGCCAGCAGCGGGGACAGCTTCTACAATGAGCAGTTCTTC. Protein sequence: CASSGDSFYNEQFF.